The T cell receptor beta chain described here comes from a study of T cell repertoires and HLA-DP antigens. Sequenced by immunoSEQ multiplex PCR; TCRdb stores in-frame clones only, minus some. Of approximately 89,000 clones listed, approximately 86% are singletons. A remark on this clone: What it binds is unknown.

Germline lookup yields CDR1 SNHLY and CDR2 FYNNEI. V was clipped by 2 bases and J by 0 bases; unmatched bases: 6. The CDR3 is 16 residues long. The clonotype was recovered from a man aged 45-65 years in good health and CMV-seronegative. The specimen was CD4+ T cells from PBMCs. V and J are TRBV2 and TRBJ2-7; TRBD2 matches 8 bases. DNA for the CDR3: TGTGCCAGCAGTGAAACGGGGGGGCCTAGCTCCTACGAGCAGTACTTC. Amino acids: CASSETGGPSSYEQYF.